Presented here are 14 T cell receptor beta chains from one specimen sequenced in a study of T cell responses to AZD1222 COVID-19 vaccine listed by TCRdb under 2021. The time point label on this specimen signifies: baseline before first vaccination. The protocol used for the library was the immunoSEQ multiplex PCR assay. TCRdb provides this immuneACCESS table in a form limited to in-frame rearrangements. Some clones are lacking; in checked studies, under half of them reflect an unresolved V gene, and why the rest are absent is not known. For this sample the table gives 150,000 or so clones, of which less than 95% were detected only once. Together, the top ten hold 4.4% of the sample. Sequences were derived from peripheral blood, sampled on day 0 of AZD1222 vaccination. The origin of the receptors is an adult in good health.

The chain joins TRBV7-2 to TRBJ1-1; TRBD1 might be the D (5 bases). The V end was cut by 1 base, the J end by 1 base, with 10 bases between. Germline lookup yields CDR1 SGHTA and CDR2 FQGNSA. CDR3 length: 15 amino acids. CDR3 loop: CASSLEGRPNTEAFF. In DNA form, the CDR3 reads TGTGCCAGCAGCTTAGAGGGGCGCCCGAACACTGAAGCTTTCTTT. Based on the CDR3 plus reference TRBV7-2 and TRBJ1-1, the full variable domain is GAGVSQSPSNKVTEKGKDVELRCDPISGHTALYWYRQSLGQGLEFLIYFQGNSAPDKSGLPSDRFSAERTGGSVSTLTIQRTQQEDSAVYLCASSLEGRPNTEAFFGQGTRLTVV.

The chain has TRBV15 and TRBJ2-5, with TRBD1 identical over 8 bases. The CDR3 totals 15 residues. The junction had 6 bases not matched to a gene; V was cut back by 2 bases and J by 4 bases. Germline CDR1 and CDR2: LNHNV and YYDKDF (reference sequence). This chain's CDR3 is CATSRTLGQGETQYF. In DNA, the CDR3 is TGTGCCACCAGCAGAACTCTTGGACAGGGAGAGACCCAGTACTTC. The full variable domain, completed using reference TRBV15 and TRBJ2-5, is DAMVIQNPRYQVTQFGKPVTLSCSQTLNHNVMYWYQQKSSQAPKLLFHYYDKDFNNEADTPDNFQSRRPNTSFCFLDIRSPGLGDTAMYLCATSRTLGQGETQYFGPGTRLLVL.

The chain has TRBV6-6 and TRBJ2-3; tentatively, D is TRBD1 (5 bases). There are 11 residues in the CDR3. Germline V gene sequence: CDR1 MNHNY, CDR2 SVGAGI (reference sequence). Trimming left V 8 bases short and J 2 bases short, with 5 bases between. CDR3 in amino acids: CASGATDTQYF. CDR3 coding DNA: TGTGCCAGCGGGGCCACAGATACGCAGTATTTT.

The chain recombines TRBV6-5 with TRBJ2-2; a possible D gene is TRBD1 (5 bases). V dropped 8 bases and J dropped 2 bases, with 15 bases sitting between them. The CDR3 contains 15 residues. Germline CDR1 is MNHEY and CDR2 is SVGAGI. The CDR3 region is CASRFRALNTGELFF. Here the CDR3 DNA reads TGTGCCAGCCGTTTCAGGGCGCTAAACACCGGGGAGCTGTTTTTT.

This clone was seen a few times. The V and J genes are TRBV27 and TRBJ1-5, with D possibly matching TRBD1 (5 bases). V lost 1 base to trimming and J lost 2 bases, with 12 bases between them. Germline-derived CDR1 and CDR2 are MNHEY and SMNVEV (reference sequence). This CDR3 has 16 amino acids. The CDR3: CASSLYGQGGNQPQHF. The CDR3 region has the DNA TGTGCCAGCAGTTTATATGGTCAGGGCGGCAATCAGCCCCAGCATTTT.

This clone has a single count. The V call is TRBV28, the J call TRBJ2-1, with D perhaps matching TRBD2 (5 bases). The germline V gene encodes CDR1 MDHEN and CDR2 SYDVKM. This CDR3 is built from 16 residues. V shed 5 bases and J shed 4 bases, with 18 bases lying between them. Here the CDR3 DNA reads TGTGCCAGCAGTCCGCAGACTATACCAAATTACAATGAGCAGTTCTTC. This encodes CASSPQTIPNYNEQFF.

The gene calls are TRBV28 and TRBJ1-3; no reliable D call. This CDR3 has 14 residues. The germline V gene has CDR1 MDHEN and CDR2 SYDVKM. Trimming pared 7 bases from V and 0 bases from J, leaving 10 bases between. For the CDR3, the DNA is TGTGCCAGCATTCCGACTGACTCTGGAAACACCATATATTTT. It encodes CASIPTDSGNTIYF.

V is TRBV14 and J is TRBJ2-1, with 10 bases matching TRBD2. V shed 4 bases, J shed 0 bases, and the junction held 6 bases outside the gene matches. Germline CDR1 SGHDN, CDR2 FVKESK. There are 17 residues in the CDR3. The CDR3 protein is CASSPTSGRNSYNEQFF. The CDR3 bases are TGTGCCAGCAGCCCGACTAGCGGGCGGAACTCCTACAATGAGCAGTTCTTC.

The rearrangement links TRBV6-1 to TRBJ2-1; a weak D match, TRBD2 (6 bases). The CDR3 is 13 amino acids. Germline assignment: CDR1 MNHNS and CDR2 SASEGT. V shed 2 bases and J shed 13 bases, with 15 bases lying between them. In nucleotides, the CDR3 is TGTGCCAGCAGTGAAAGGCGGGATTTCAGCCAGTTCTTC. Its translation: CASSERRDFSQFF.

This chain joins TRBV10-1 and TRBJ2-1, with unresolved D. The V end lost 3 bases, the J end lost 6 bases, and 15 bases lay between the germline ends. The germline gives CDR1 WNHNN, CDR2 SYGVQD (reference sequence). The CDR3 consists of 15 residues. CDR3 nucleotides: TGCGCCAGCAGTGAAGGCCTACCCCACCTCAATGAGCAGTTCTTC. It translates to CASSEGLPHLNEQFF.

This clone was detected once. This chain connects TRBV28 to TRBJ2-5; D gene unclear. The CDR3 covers 11 residues. With 4 bases removed from V and 5 bases from J, the gap between germline ends came to 5 bases. CDR1 MDHEN and CDR2 SYDVKM come from the germline V gene. The CDR3 here is CASSSPETQYF. In DNA, the CDR3 is TGTGCCAGCAGTTCACCCGAGACCCAGTACTTC. Filled out from reference TRBV28 and TRBJ2-5, the complete variable domain reads DVKVTQSSRYLVKRTGEKVFLECVQDMDHENMFWYRQDPGLGLRLIYFSYDVKMKEKGDIPEGYSVSREKKERFSLILESASTNQTSMYLCASSSPETQYFGPGTRLLVL.

The rearrangement links TRBV9 to TRBJ1-6; D uncertain. Germline V gene data show CDR1 as SGDLS and CDR2 as YYNGEE. The CDR3 consists of 15 residues. Trimming took off 0 bases at V and 0 bases at J, with 4 bases between the two ends. The CDR3 coding sequence is TGTGCCAGCAGCGTAGCAGGCTCCTATAATTCACCCCTCCACTTT. Translating it yields CASSVAGSYNSPLHF.

The J gene is TRBJ2-3, the V gene TRBV20-1; D ambiguous. In germline, CDR1 is DFQATT, CDR2 SNEGSKA (reference sequence). V lost 5 bases to trimming and J lost 10 bases, with 10 bases between them. CDR3 length: 10 residues. Written as DNA, the CDR3 is TGCAGTGCTCAAGGCTCCGCGCAGTATTTT. Translated, it gives CSAQGSAQYF.

This chain joins TRBV29-1 and TRBJ1-1, with D possibly matching TRBD1 (5 bases). The V end was cut by 4 bases, the J end by 4 bases, with 13 bases between. Germline V gives CDR1 SQVTM, CDR2 ANQGSEA. The CDR3 length is 13 residues. CDR3 nucleotides: TGCAGCGTTGGAAGTAGGGGAGGCACTGAAGCTTTCTTT. The encoded protein is CSVGSRGGTEAFF.